A selection of T cell receptor beta chains follows, all from one sample in a study of CXCR3-negative and CXCR3-positive naive CD8 T cells. TCRdb re-called the 5' RACE reads; every CDR3 protein appears as one record, without DNA. The table gives 110,000 or so distinct CDR3 sequences; the top ten clones make up approximately 0.36% of it. Sample: naive CXCR3+ CD8+ T cells from blood. These receptors were obtained from a human donor in good health. Some clones in this sample may be carry-over from other donors' samples. Each CDR3 is given with its conserved first and last residue. The order of the fields is V gene, J gene, CDR3 protein.

TRBV3-1,TRBJ2-7,CASSHLWAGAYEQYF
TRBV28,TRBJ2-7,CASRGLAGFQQYEQYF
TRBV10-3,TRBJ2-7,CAISGTSGGPADYEQYF
TRBV29-1,TRBJ2-7,CSVDVAGLSYEQYF
TRBV5-1,TRBJ1-2,CASSLVQGDYGYTF
TRBV6-2/TRBV6-3,TRBJ2-2,CASSYTAGELFF
TRBV29-1,TRBJ2-1,CSVERNNEQFF
TRBV7-9,TRBJ2-5,CASSPGLAEYQETQYF
TRBV3-1,TRBJ2-1,CASSPTDSVPYNEQFF
TRBV6-1,TRBJ2-3,CASSGTSGRVVTDTQYF
TRBV9,TRBJ1-1,CASSRSGGTEAFF
TRBV5-5,TRBJ2-2,CASSLGQNTGELFF
TRBV10-3,TRBJ2-7,CAISLIRDRSGESIYYEQYF
TRBV3-1,TRBJ2-3,CASSLLGTSGFLDTQYF
TRBV9,TRBJ1-2,CASSIGKGNTDYGYTF
TRBV9,TRBJ2-3,CASAIERGISTDTQYF
TRBV29-1,TRBJ2-1,CSVGGEVHSYNEQFF
TRBV7-6,TRBJ1-1,CASSLTGSNTEAFF
TRBV11-2,TRBJ2-7,CASSFGTSDYEQYF
TRBV4-2,TRBJ2-5,CASSQTGGDQETQYF
TRBV7-8,TRBJ1-1,CASSLQGIGTEAFF
TRBV20-1,TRBJ2-7,CSARDLREGSTYEQYF
TRBV20-1,TRBJ2-2,CSASRFTGTGATGELFF
TRBV28,TRBJ2-5,CASTTGGEETQYF
TRBV28,TRBJ2-1,CASSLGAGTVNEQFF
TRBV12-3/TRBV12-4,TRBJ1-6,CANQDPNSPLHF
TRBV29-1,TRBJ2-2,CSGWNTGELFF
TRBV6-6,TRBJ1-5,CATSLGAVTEGQPQHF
TRBV15,TRBJ2-2,CATSRDWDSNTGELFF
TRBV29-1,TRBJ2-1,CSVEEGGPNEQFF
TRBV7-3,TRBJ2-3,CASSPGLAIDTDTQYF
TRBV7-9,TRBJ1-2,CASSTDQVVVGGFSF
TRBV12-3/TRBV12-4,TRBJ1-5,CASSQTGAGRPQHF
TRBV9,TRBJ2-5,CASSGDREQETQYF
TRBV29-1,TRBJ2-7,CSVLDGAAEQYF
TRBV7-3,TRBJ2-2,CASSLAGGPPGELFF
TRBV10-2,TRBJ2-7,CASRGDRDVYEQYF
TRBV13,TRBJ1-1,CASSSSGSTEAFF
TRBV7-9,TRBJ2-7,CASNRGYEQYF